This T cell receptor (beta chain) was identified in a study of blood T cell repertoires in COVID-19. In the study overall: PBMCs, B-cell-depleted T cells, or T cells were the source of the cDNA or gDNA that made up the material.

The CDR3 has 15 residues. V shed 5 bases and J 7 bases; nucleotides not matched to a gene: 9. From germline, CDR1 is MNHEY and CDR2 SMNVEV (reference sequence). Authors' processing steps: Scientists estimated how many nucleated cells there were by amplifying reference gene primers. Sequencing was performed with immunoSEQ multiplex PCR; in TCRdb, only in-frame clones are kept and a portion is missing. That table is the source of V, J and clone size, and D and trimming were worked out from the DNA. The sample has roughly 150,000 clones; about 74% are singletons. The sample comprised peripheral blood. The chain carries TRBV27 and TRBJ1-4, with 8 bases aligning to TRBD1. The clonotype originates from a man aged 60-69 years with acute or convalescent COVID-19. CDR3 residues: CASSPQGAKGEKLFF. Here the CDR3 DNA reads TGTGCCAGCAGTCCCCAGGGGGCAAAGGGTGAAAAACTGTTTTTT.